What follows describes a single T cell receptor beta chain. Its antigen is not known. This sample was taken from a study of T cells in Graves' hyperthyroidism and ophthalmopathy. General observations from the study: Blood also held most thyroid clonotypes expanded beyond 0.001. Patients with ophthalmopathy were separated from those with stable hyperthyroidism by a 13 V-J model.

The CDR3 is 13 residues long. Germline V gives CDR1 LNHDA, CDR2 SQIVND (reference sequence). V was shortened by 4 bases and J by 3 bases, with 9 bases between the two germline ends. What was amplified from RNA transcripts were TCR beta CDR3 regions. Using the HTBI primer set, a first-round RT-PCR was run on the TCR CDR3. From the multiplex PCR reads, TCRdb called clonotypes with MiXCR, one entry per CDR3 protein. Counted here are 500,000 to 800,000 distinct CDR3 sequences, about 45% occurring once; the ten biggest clones make up approximately 7.2%. The diagnostic basis comprised clinical symptoms, serum thyroxine and TRAb, thyroid ultrasound and orbital computed tomography.

Sequencing used peripheral blood or thyroid tissue (not recorded which). This rearrangement joins TRBV19 to TRBJ1-1; D call uncertain. This receptor was taken from an adult man with Graves' disease, either hyperthyroidism or ophthalmopathy (not recorded which). CDR3 in DNA: TGTGCCAGTAGTAACGCAGTGTACACTGAAGCTTTCTTT. Translated: CASSNAVYTEAFF.